This T cell receptor (beta chain) was recorded in a study of regulatory T cells in long-lasting Graves disease. In germline, CDR1 is MDHEN, CDR2 SYDVKM. Trimming took off 2 bases at V and 1 base at J, with 12 bases between the two ends. CDR3 length: 16 amino acids. Building the TCR beta libraries relied on iRepertoire HTBI primers, and CDR3 regions underwent Arm-PCR. Using its own MiXCR run on the multiplex PCR reads, TCRdb lists one record per CDR3 protein. Here the sample spans around 460,000 distinct CDR3 sequences, approximately 23% being singletons. The time point here: persistent/refractory GD, antithyroid drugs over 5 years with positive TRAb. The authors made the TCR library using RNA they extracted from PBMCs. This clonotype showed up many times.

The material was peripheral blood mononuclear cells (PBMCs), obtained when the disease was refractory, from a patient treated with antithyroid drugs. The TCR sequence derives from a female donor with Graves disease. The chain employs TRBV28 and TRBJ2-4, with a tentative D call TRBD2 (6 bases). CDR3 sequence reads: CASSLGGNIAKNIQYF. DNA of the CDR3: TGTGCCAGCAGTTTAGGAGGGAACATTGCCAAAAACATTCAGTACTTC.